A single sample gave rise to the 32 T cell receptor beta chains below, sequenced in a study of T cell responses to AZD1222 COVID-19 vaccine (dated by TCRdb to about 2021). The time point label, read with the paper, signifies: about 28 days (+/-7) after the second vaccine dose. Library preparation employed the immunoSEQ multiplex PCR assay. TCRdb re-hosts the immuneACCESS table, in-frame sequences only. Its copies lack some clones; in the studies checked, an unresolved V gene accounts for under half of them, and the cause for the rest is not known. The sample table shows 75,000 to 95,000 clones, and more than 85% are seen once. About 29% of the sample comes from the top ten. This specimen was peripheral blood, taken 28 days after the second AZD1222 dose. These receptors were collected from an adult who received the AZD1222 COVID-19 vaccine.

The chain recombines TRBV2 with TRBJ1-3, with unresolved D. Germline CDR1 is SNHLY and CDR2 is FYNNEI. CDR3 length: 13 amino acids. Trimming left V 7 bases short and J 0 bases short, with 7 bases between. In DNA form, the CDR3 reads TGTGCCAGCAAGGAGAGCTCTGGAAACACCATATATTTT. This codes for CASKESSGNTIYF.

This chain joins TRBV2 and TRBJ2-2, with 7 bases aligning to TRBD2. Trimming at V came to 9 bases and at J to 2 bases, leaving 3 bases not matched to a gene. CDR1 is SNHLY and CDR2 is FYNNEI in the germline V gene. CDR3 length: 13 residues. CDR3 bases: TGTGCCAGGGGCGGGGGAAACACCGGGGAGCTGTTTTTT. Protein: CARGGGNTGELFF.

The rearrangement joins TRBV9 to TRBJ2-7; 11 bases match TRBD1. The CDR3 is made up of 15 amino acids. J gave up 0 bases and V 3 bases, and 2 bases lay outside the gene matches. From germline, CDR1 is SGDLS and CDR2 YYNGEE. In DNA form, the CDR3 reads TGTGCCAGCAGCGAGGGACAGGGGGGCTCCTACGAGCAGTACTTC. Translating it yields CASSEGQGGSYEQYF.

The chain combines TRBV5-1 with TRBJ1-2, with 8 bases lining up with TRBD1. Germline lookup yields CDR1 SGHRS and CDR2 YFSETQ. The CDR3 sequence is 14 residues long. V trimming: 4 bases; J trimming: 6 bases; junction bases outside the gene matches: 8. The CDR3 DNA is TGCGCCAGCAGCCCCGGGACAGGATTGGATGGCTACACCTTC. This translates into CASSPGTGLDGYTF. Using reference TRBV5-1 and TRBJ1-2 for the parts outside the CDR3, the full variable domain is KAGVTQTPRYLIKTRGQQVTLSCSPISGHRSVSWYQQTPGQGLQFLFEYFSETQRNKGNFPGRFSGRQFSNSRSEMNVSTLELGDSALYLCASSPGTGLDGYTFGSGTRLTVV.

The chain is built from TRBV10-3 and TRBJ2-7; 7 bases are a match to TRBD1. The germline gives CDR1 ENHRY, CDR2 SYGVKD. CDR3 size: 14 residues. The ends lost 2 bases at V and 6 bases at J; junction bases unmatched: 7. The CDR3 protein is CAISEGTGEVEQYF. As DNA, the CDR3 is TGTGCCATCAGTGAGGGAACAGGGGAAGTCGAGCAGTACTTC.

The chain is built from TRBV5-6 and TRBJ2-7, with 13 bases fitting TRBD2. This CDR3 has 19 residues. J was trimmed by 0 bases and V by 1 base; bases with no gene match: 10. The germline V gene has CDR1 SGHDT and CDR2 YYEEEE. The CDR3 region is CASSLNRLAGGPTSYEQYF. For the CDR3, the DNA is TGTGCCAGCAGCTTGAATCGACTAGCGGGAGGACCTACCTCCTACGAGCAGTACTTC.

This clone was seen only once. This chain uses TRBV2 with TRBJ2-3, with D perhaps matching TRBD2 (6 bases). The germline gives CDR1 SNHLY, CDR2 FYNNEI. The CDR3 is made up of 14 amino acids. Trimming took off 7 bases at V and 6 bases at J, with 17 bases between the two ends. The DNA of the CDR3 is TGTGCCAGCATCGGATCCACGGAGGGGGATACGCAGTATTTT. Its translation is CASIGSTEGDTQYF.

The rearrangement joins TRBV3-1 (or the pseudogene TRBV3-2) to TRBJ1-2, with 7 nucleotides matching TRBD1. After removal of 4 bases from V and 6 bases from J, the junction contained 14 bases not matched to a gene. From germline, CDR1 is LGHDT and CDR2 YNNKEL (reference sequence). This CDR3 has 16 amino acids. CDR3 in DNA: TGTGCCAGCAGCCCCGACAGGGCCAGCCCTATTGATGGCTACACCTTC. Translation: CASSPDRASPIDGYTF.

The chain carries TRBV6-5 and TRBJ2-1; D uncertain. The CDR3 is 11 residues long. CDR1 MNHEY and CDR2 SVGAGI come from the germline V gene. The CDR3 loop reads CATWASNEQFF. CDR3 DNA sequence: TGTGCAACCTGGGCATCCAATGAGCAGTTCTTC.

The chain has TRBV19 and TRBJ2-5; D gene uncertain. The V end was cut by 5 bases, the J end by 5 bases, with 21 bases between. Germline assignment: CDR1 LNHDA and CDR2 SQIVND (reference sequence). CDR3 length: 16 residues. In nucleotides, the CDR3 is TGTGCCAGTAGTCCCCCCCGGCGCGGTGAGGAGGAGACCCAGTACTTC. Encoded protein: CASSPPRRGEEETQYF.

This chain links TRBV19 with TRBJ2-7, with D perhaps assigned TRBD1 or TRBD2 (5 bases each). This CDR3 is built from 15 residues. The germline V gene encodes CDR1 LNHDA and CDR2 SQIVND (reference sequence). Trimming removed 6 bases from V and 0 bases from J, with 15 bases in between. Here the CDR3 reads CASSRRGESSYEQYF. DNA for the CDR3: TGTGCCAGTAGCCGACGAGGGGAAAGCTCCTACGAGCAGTACTTC.

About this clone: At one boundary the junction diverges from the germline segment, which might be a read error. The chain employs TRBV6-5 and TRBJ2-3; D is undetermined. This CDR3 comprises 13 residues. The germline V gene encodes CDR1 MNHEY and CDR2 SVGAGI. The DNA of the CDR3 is TGTGCCAGCAGTCACTCGACTGCAGATACGCAGTATTTT. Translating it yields CASSHSTADTQYF.

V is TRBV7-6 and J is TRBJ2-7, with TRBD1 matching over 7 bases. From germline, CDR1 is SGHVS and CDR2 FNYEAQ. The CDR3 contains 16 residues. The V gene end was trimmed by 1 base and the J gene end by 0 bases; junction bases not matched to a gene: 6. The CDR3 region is CASSLEGAGGSYEQYF. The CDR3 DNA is TGTGCCAGCAGCTTAGAGGGGGCAGGGGGCTCCTACGAGCAGTACTTC.

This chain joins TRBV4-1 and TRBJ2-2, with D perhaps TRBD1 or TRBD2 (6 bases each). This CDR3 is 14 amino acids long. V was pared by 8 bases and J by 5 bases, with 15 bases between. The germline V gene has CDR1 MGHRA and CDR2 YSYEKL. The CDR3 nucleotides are TGCGCCAGCCACGCACAGGGAGGAACCGGGGAGCTGTTTTTT. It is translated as CASHAQGGTGELFF.

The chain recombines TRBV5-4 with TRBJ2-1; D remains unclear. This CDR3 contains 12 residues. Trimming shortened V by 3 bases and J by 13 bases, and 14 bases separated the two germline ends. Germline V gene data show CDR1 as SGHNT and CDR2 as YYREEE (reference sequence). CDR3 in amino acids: CASSSDSLGQFF. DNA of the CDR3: TGTGCCAGCAGCTCCGACTCTCTAGGTCAGTTCTTC.

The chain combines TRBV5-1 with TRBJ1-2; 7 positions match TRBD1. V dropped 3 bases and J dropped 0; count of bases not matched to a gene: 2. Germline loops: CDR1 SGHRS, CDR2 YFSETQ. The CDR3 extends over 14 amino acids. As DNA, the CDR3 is TGCGCCAGCAGCTCGGGACAGCCTAACTATGGCTACACCTTC. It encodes CASSSGQPNYGYTF.

The CDR3 DNA follows: TGTGCCAGCAGCCGTGAGGGAGGAGCCGTCCACTTT. This gives the protein CASSREGGAVHF. The rearrangement uses TRBV7-9 and TRBJ1-6; D gene unclear. Trimming cost V 5 bases and J 17 bases, with 16 bases left between them. This CDR3 has 12 residues. Germline V gene sequence: CDR1 SEHNR, CDR2 FQNEAQ (reference sequence).

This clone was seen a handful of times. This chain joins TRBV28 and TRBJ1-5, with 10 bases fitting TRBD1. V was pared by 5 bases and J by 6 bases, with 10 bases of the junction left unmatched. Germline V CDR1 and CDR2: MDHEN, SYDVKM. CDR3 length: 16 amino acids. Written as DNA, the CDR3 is TGTGCCAGCAGTCAAGGGACAGGGGAAGGAATTCAGCCCCAGCATTTT. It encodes CASSQGTGEGIQPQHF.

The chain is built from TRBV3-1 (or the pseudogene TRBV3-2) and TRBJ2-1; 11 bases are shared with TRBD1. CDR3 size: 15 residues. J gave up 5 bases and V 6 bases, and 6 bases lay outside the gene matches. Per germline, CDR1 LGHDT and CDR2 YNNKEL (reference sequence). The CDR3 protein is CASSRGTGGNNEQFF. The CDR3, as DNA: TGTGCCAGCAGTCGGGGGACAGGGGGTAACAATGAGCAGTTCTTC.

CDR3 DNA sequence: TGTGCCAGCAGCGTATCCCTGCTAATTGGAAACACCATATATTTT. Its translation is CASSVSLLIGNTIYF. V and J are TRBV9 and TRBJ1-3, with D uncertain. This CDR3 spans 15 amino acids. Trimming took off 1 base at V and 3 bases at J, with 11 bases between the two ends. CDR1 is SGDLS and CDR2 is YYNGEE in the germline V gene.

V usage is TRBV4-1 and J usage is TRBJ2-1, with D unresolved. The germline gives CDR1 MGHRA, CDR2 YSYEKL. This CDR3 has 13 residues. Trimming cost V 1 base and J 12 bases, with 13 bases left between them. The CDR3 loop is CASSQAPLGRQFF. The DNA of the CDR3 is TGCGCCAGCAGCCAAGCCCCCCTGGGCCGGCAGTTCTTC.

Here the CDR3 reads CATSENRDIQTQYF. For the CDR3, the DNA is TGTGCCACCAGTGAAAACCGGGACATCCAGACCCAGTACTTC. The V gene is TRBV24-1, the J gene TRBJ2-5, with D tentatively TRBD1 (6 bases). This CDR3 comprises 14 residues. Germline V gene sequence: CDR1 KGHDR, CDR2 SFDVKD. V lost 4 bases and J 6 bases, leaving 14 bases between the germline ends.

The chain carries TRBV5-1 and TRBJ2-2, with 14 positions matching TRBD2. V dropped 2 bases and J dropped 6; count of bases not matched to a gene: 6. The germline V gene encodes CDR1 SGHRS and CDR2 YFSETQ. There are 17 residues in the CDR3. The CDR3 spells CASSFRGTSGSAGELFF. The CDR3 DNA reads TGCGCCAGCAGCTTTCGAGGGACTAGCGGGAGTGCCGGGGAGCTGTTTTTT.

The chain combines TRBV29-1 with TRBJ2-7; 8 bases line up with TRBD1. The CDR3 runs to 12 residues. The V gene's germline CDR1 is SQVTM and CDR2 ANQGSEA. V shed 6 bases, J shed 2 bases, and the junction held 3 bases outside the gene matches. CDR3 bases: TGCAGCGTGGGGGGACAGGCCTACGAGCAGTACTTC. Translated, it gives CSVGGQAYEQYF.

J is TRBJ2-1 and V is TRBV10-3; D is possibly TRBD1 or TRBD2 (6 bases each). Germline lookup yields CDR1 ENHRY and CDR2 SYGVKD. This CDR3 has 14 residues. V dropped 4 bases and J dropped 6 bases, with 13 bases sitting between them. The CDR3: CAISGQGRPNEQFF. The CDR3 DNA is TGTGCCATCAGTGGGCAGGGGAGGCCCAATGAGCAGTTCTTC.

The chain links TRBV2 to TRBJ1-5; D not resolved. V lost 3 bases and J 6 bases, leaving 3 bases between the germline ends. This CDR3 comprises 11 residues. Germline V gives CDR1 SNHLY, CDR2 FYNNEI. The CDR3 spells CASSDSQPQHF. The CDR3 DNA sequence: TGTGCCAGCAGTGATAGTCAGCCCCAGCATTTT.

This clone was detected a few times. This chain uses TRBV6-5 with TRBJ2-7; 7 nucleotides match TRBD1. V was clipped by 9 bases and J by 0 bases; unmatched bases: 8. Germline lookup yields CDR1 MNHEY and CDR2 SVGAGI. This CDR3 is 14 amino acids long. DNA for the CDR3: TGTGCCAGTCAACAGGGGATAAGCTCCTACGAGCAGTACTTC. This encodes CASQQGISSYEQYF.

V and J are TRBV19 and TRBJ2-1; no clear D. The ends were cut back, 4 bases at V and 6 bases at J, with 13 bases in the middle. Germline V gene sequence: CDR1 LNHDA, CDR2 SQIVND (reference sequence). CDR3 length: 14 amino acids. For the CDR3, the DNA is TGTGCCAGTAGTAGTCTAGATTCGTCCAATGAGCAGTTCTTC. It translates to CASSSLDSSNEQFF. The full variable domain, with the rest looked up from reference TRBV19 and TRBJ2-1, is DGGITQSPKYLFRKEGQNVTLSCEQNLNHDAMYWYRQDPGQGLRLIYYSQIVNDFQKGDIAEGYSVSREKKESFPLTVTSAQKNPTAFYLCASSSLDSSNEQFFGPGTRLTVL.

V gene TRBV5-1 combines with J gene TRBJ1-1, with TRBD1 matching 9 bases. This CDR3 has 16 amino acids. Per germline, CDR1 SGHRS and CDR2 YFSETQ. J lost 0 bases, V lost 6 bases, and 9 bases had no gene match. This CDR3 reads CASKDRGHRVNTEAFF. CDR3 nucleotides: TGCGCCAGCAAGGACAGGGGCCATAGAGTGAACACTGAAGCTTTCTTT.

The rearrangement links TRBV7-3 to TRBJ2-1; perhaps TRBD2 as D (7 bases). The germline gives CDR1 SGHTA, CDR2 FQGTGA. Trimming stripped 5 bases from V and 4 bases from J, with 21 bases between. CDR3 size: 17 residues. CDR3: CASSPGGGAESYNEQFF. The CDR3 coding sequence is TGTGCCAGCAGCCCCGGTGGGGGGGCGGAATCTTACAATGAGCAGTTCTTC.

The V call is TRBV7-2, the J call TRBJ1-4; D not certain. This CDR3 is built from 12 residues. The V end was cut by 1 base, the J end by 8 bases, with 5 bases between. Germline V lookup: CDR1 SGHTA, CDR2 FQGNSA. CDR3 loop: CASSLGKEKLFF. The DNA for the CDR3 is TGTGCCAGCAGCTTAGGCAAGGAAAAACTGTTTTTT. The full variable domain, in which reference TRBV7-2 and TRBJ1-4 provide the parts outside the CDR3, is GAGVSQSPSNKVTEKGKDVELRCDPISGHTALYWYRQSLGQGLEFLIYFQGNSAPDKSGLPSDRFSAERTGGSVSTLTIQRTQQEDSAVYLCASSLGKEKLFFGSGTQLSVL.

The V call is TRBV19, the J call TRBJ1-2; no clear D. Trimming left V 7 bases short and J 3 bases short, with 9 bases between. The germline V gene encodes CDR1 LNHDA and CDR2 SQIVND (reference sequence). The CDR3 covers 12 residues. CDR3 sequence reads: CASKKGDYGYTF. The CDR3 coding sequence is TGTGCCAGTAAGAAAGGAGACTATGGCTACACCTTC.